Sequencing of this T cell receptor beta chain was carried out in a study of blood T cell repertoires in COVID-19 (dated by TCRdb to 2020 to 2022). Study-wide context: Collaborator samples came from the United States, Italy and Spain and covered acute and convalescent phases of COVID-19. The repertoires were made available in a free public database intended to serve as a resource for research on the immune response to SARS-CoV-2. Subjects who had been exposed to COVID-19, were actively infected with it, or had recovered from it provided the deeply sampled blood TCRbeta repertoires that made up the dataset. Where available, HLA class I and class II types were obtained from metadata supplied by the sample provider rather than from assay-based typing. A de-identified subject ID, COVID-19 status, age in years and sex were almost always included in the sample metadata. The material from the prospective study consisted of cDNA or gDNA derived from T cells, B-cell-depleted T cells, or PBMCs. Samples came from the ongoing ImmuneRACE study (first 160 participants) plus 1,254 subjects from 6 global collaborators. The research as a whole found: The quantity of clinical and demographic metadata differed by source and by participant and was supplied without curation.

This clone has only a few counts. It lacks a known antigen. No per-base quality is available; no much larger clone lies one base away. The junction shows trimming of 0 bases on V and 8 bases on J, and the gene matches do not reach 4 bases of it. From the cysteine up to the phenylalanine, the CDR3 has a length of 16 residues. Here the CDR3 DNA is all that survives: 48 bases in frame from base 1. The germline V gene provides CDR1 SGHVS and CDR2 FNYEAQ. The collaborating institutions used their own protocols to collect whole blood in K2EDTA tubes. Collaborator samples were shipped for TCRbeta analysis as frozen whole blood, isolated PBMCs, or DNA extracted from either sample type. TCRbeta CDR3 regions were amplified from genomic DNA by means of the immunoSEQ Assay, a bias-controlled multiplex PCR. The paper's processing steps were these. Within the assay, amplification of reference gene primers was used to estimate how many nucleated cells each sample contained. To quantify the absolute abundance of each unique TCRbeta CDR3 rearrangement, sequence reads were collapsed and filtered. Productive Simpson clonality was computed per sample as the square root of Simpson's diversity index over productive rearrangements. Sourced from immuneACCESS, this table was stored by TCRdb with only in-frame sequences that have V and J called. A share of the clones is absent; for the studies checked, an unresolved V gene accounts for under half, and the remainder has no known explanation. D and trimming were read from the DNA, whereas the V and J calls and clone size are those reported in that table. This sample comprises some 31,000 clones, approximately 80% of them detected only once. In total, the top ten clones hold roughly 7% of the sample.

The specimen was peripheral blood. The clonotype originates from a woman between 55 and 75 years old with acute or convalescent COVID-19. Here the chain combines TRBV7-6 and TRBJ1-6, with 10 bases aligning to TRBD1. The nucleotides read TGTGCCAGCAGCTTAGCGGGACAGGGGAATTATTCACCCCTCCACTTT. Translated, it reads CASSLAGQGNYSPLHF.